These 13 T cell receptor beta chains were sequenced from one sample in a study of CD8 T cells in ankylosing spondylitis. One entry per CDR3 protein, called by TCRdb with MiXCR from the 5' RACE reads. The data hold hundreds of thousands of distinct CDR3 sequences, with about 10% observed a single time. Sequencing was done on a sample of blood, either unsorted or a sorted T cell fraction (not recorded which). Receptors were obtained from a male donor with ankylosing spondylitis or in good health (not recorded which).

This clonotype occurred many times. This chain links TRBV5-5 with TRBJ2-1; 8 bases match TRBD2. The CDR3 has 16 amino acids. CDR1 SGHKS and CDR2 YYEKEE come from the germline V gene (reference sequence). V trimming: 1 base; J trimming: 3 bases; junction bases outside the gene matches: 6. In DNA form, the CDR3 reads TGTGCCAGCAGCTTGTGGTCGGGGGGGAACTACAATGAGCAGTTCTTC. Translated, it gives CASSLWSGGNYNEQFF.

This clonotype was seen repeatedly, ten times or more. The chain uses TRBV5-8 and TRBJ2-1; no reliable D call. Germline V gives CDR1 SGHTS, CDR2 YDEGEE. The CDR3 totals 13 residues. Trimming cost V 0 bases and J 8 bases, with 9 bases left between them. CDR3: CASSLAGWYEQFF. The DNA of the CDR3 is TGTGCCAGCAGCTTGGCCGGCTGGTATGAGCAGTTCTTC.

This clonotype showed up many times. This chain links TRBV20-1 with TRBJ2-5; D remains ambiguous. The CDR3 spans 12 residues. With 4 bases removed from V and 4 bases from J, the gap between germline ends came to 10 bases. CDR1 and CDR2 (germline): DFQATT, SNEGSKA (reference sequence). The CDR3 DNA follows: TGCAGTGCTACGTTTATTGGAGAGACCCAGTACTTC. Residues: CSATFIGETQYF.

In this sample, this clonotype turned up a few times. The chain couples TRBV20-1 to TRBJ1-2; D not resolved. CDR3 size: 14 residues. V was shortened by 0 bases and J by 3 bases, with 11 bases between the two germline ends. Germline values: CDR1 DFQATT, CDR2 SNEGSKA (reference sequence). The CDR3 sequence: CSARDPEGYYGYTF. CDR3 DNA sequence: TGCAGTGCTAGAGATCCGGAAGGTTACTATGGCTACACCTTC.

Only a few counts were recorded for this clonotype. This chain links TRBV20-1 with TRBJ1-5, with D tentatively TRBD1 (6 bases). Trimming left V 8 bases short and J 4 bases short, with 15 bases between. There are 13 residues in the CDR3. The V gene's germline CDR1 is DFQATT and CDR2 SNEGSKA (reference sequence). CDR3 in amino acids: CSTPGANNQPQHF. The CDR3 bases are TGCAGTACGCCAGGGGCGAATAATCAGCCCCAGCATTTT.

At least ten counts were recorded for this clonotype. The gene calls are TRBV2 and TRBJ2-1; D not resolved. Germline CDR1 is SNHLY and CDR2 is FYNNEI. The CDR3 has 15 residues. V was clipped by 2 bases and J by 7 bases, with 15 bases between them. CDR3 sequence: CASSEFRRSGNEQFF. CDR3 nucleotides: TGTGCCAGCAGTGAATTCCGACGGTCCGGAAATGAGCAGTTCTTC.

This clonotype was seen more than once but under ten times. Here the CDR3 DNA reads TGTGCCAGCAGACGGGACAGGGGCAAGACCCAGTACTTC. Translation gives CASRRDRGKTQYF. This chain joins TRBV12-3 or TRBV12-4 and TRBJ2-5, with 10 bases lining up with TRBD1. The CDR3 is 13 residues long. J lost 6 bases, V lost 6 bases, and 4 bases had no gene match.

This clonotype was counted at least ten times. V gene TRBV29-1 combines with J gene TRBJ2-2, with a weak D call TRBD1 (6 bases). Per the germline V gene, CDR1 is SQVTM and CDR2 is ANQGSEA. Trimming shortened V by 6 bases and J by 1 base, and 12 bases separated the two germline ends. This CDR3 region has 14 residues. Written as DNA, the CDR3 is TGCAGCGTCGCCGGGACACTGAACACCGGGGAGCTGTTTTTT. Its protein is CSVAGTLNTGELFF.

The V and J genes are TRBV30 and TRBJ2-5, with D perhaps matching TRBD2 (6 bases). Trimming removed 5 bases at V and 4 bases at J, with 14 bases between. CDR3 length: 13 residues. From germline, CDR1 is GTSNPN and CDR2 SVGIG (reference sequence). The CDR3 nucleotides read TGTGCCTGGGCCCTGACGGGACTAGAGACCCAGTACTTC. It is translated as CAWALTGLETQYF.

This clonotype was seen at least ten times. This rearrangement joins TRBV5-6 to TRBJ1-2; 9 positions agree with TRBD1. After removal of 1 base from V and 8 bases from J, the junction contained 12 bases not matched to a gene. Per the germline V gene, CDR1 is SGHDT and CDR2 is YYEEEE. CDR3 length: 16 amino acids. In nucleotides, the CDR3 is TGTGCCAGCAGCTTGCCATCGGGACAGGGACGGCGCGGCTACACCTTC. This sequence encodes CASSLPSGQGRRGYTF.

This clonotype was detected many times. The V gene is TRBV12-3 or TRBV12-4, the J gene TRBJ2-3, with TRBD2 as a possible D gene (6 bases). This CDR3 has 17 residues. Between the trimmed V and J ends, which lost 0 bases and 2 bases, there was a span of 15 bases. The CDR3 loop is CASSLALDSGLTDTQYF. The CDR3 region has the DNA TGTGCCAGCAGTTTAGCGCTGGATAGCGGACTCACAGATACGCAGTATTTT.

The chain is built from TRBV18 and TRBJ1-5, with unresolved D. The CDR3 spans 16 residues. The V and J ends lost 2 bases and 2 bases respectively, with 13 bases between them. Germline V gives CDR1 KGHSH, CDR2 LQKENI. The CDR3 DNA reads TGTGCCAGCTCACCAGTGGCGCAGCCCGGCAATCAGCCCCAGCATTTT. Its protein is CASSPVAQPGNQPQHF.

This chain uses TRBV6-5 with TRBJ2-6; unclear D gene. The germline V gene has CDR1 MNHEY and CDR2 SVGAGI. The ends were cut back, 0 bases at V and 2 bases at J, with 11 bases in the middle. The CDR3 contains 17 residues. CDR3 sequence (DNA): TGTGCCAGCAGTTACTCGAGGCCCCCAGCTGGGGCCAACGTCCTGACTTTC. Translation gives CASSYSRPPAGANVLTF.